This T cell receptor beta chain was captured by sequencing in a study of response to subunit inactivated influenza vaccine. TCRdb re-called the RT-PCR reads through MiXCR, storing one row per CDR3 protein. In the table there are approximately 290,000 distinct CDR3 sequences, around 20% of which are singletons. CDR1 SGHAT and CDR2 FQNNGV come from the germline V gene. Between the trimmed V and J ends, which lost 3 bases and 8 bases, there was a span of 14 bases. The CDR3 is 14 residues long. This clonotype has more than one count but fewer than ten. This chain joins TRBV11-2 and TRBJ2-4, with a weak D call TRBD1 (6 bases). This receptor was identified in a man between 50 and 69 years old who received an inactivated influenza vaccine. The starting material was PBMCs from blood, obtained around 22 months after vaccination. This chain's CDR3 is CASSFGRGRDIQYF. CDR3 bases: TGTGCCAGCAGCTTTGGCAGGGGTAGAGACATTCAGTACTTC.